The 18 T cell receptor beta chains reported below all come from one sample, sequenced in a study of blood T cell repertoires in COVID-19 (dated by TCRdb to between 2020 and 2021). The library was prepared using the immunoSEQ multiplex PCR assay. TCRdb limited this immuneACCESS table to in-frame rearrangements with V and J called. A share of clones is missing; checked studies link under half to unresolved V genes, and the rest is unexplained. The sample table contains more than 35,000 clones; only one count was recorded for 69% of them. The ten largest account for 5.5% to 8% of the sample. The sequencing input was peripheral blood. The receptors were gathered from an elderly man with acute or convalescent COVID-19.

This clone was observed once. This chain uses TRBV5-6 with TRBJ2-7; D is possibly TRBD1 (6 bases). Deletions cut 7 bases from V and 3 bases from J, with 17 bases between. Germline CDR1 SGHDT, CDR2 YYEEEE. The CDR3 spans 14 residues. CDR3: CASARRGLDYEQYF. The CDR3 DNA sequence: TGTGCCAGCGCTCGCAGGGGTCTGGACTACGAGCAGTACTTC.

This chain links TRBV9 with TRBJ2-3, with 9 bases that match TRBD1. The V gene's germline CDR1 is SGDLS and CDR2 YYNGEE. V lost 3 bases to trimming and J lost 2 bases; unmatched junction nucleotides: 7. This CDR3 is 16 amino acids long. The CDR3 sequence is CASSGYRGPLTDTQYF. The CDR3, as DNA: TGTGCCAGCAGCGGGTACAGGGGGCCGCTCACAGATACGCAGTATTTT.

In this sample, this clone turned up a few times. V is TRBV7-9 and J is TRBJ1-2, with 10 bases fitting TRBD1. V trimming: 6 bases; J trimming: 5 bases; junction bases outside the gene matches: 9. CDR3 size: 15 residues. Germline V gives CDR1 SEHNR, CDR2 FQNEAQ (reference sequence). The CDR3 coding sequence is TGTGCCAGCAGTTCGGACAGGGGGGATTGGTATGGCTACACCTTC. Encoded protein: CASSSDRGDWYGYTF.

The chain combines TRBV7-2 with TRBJ1-1; the D is unclear. Deletions cut 5 bases from V and 7 bases from J, with 11 bases between. Germline V lookup: CDR1 SGHTA, CDR2 FQGNSA. The CDR3 runs to 12 residues. The CDR3 bases are TGTGCCAGCAGCCGCCGGGTTGATGAAGCTTTCTTT. Residues: CASSRRVDEAFF. Full variable domain (outside the CDR3, taken from reference TRBV7-2 and TRBJ1-1): GAGVSQSPSNKVTEKGKDVELRCDPISGHTALYWYRQSLGQGLEFLIYFQGNSAPDKSGLPSDRFSAERTGGSVSTLTIQRTQQEDSAVYLCASSRRVDEAFFGQGTRLTVV.

V usage is TRBV5-1 and J usage is TRBJ2-6, with D unclear. Germline assignment: CDR1 SGHRS and CDR2 YFSETQ. This CDR3 is built from 16 residues. Trimming removed 1 base from V and 0 bases from J, with 8 bases in between. The chain's CDR3 is CASSLTVSSGANVLTF. The CDR3 DNA is TGCGCCAGCAGCTTGACAGTTTCCTCTGGGGCCAACGTCCTGACTTTC. The whole variable domain, remainder taken from reference TRBV5-1 and TRBJ2-6, is KAGVTQTPRYLIKTRGQQVTLSCSPISGHRSVSWYQQTPGQGLQFLFEYFSETQRNKGNFPGRFSGRQFSNSRSEMNVSTLELGDSALYLCASSLTVSSGANVLTFGAGSRLTVL.

This clone has a handful of counts. The chain is built from TRBV3-1 (or the pseudogene TRBV3-2) and TRBJ1-6, with TRBD1 identical over 8 bases. Germline V lookup: CDR1 LGHDT, CDR2 YNNKEL (reference sequence). J lost 11 bases, V lost 4 bases, and 4 bases had no gene match. The CDR3 is made up of 13 amino acids. The CDR3: CASSPDRDAPLHF. The DNA for the CDR3 is TGTGCCAGCAGCCCGGACAGGGATGCACCCCTCCACTTT.

This clone was seen a few times. The chain combines TRBV19 with TRBJ1-6, with 8 bases identical to TRBD1. Germline loops: CDR1 LNHDA, CDR2 SQIVND (reference sequence). This CDR3 contains 17 residues. Trimming at V came to 5 bases and at J to 0 bases, leaving 6 bases not matched to a gene. CDR3 sequence: CASSSWTGRSYNSPLHF. CDR3 nucleotides: TGTGCCAGTAGTTCTTGGACAGGGCGCTCCTATAATTCACCCCTCCACTTT.

The rearrangement links TRBV7-8 to TRBJ2-7; the match to TRBD2 covers 10 bases. The V gene's germline CDR1 is SGHVS and CDR2 FQNEAQ. V trimming: 5 bases; J trimming: 4 bases; junction bases outside the gene matches: 8. This CDR3 is built from 15 residues. The CDR3 sequence is CASSPRTSGAYEQYF. DNA for the CDR3: TGTGCCAGCAGCCCCCGGACTAGCGGAGCATACGAGCAGTACTTC.

This clone has only a few counts. The chain is built from TRBV19 and TRBJ1-1; 7 bases agree with TRBD1. Germline CDR1 reads LNHDA; CDR2 reads SQIVND (reference sequence). The CDR3 contains 15 residues. V lost 1 base and J lost 4; bases outside the gene matches: 6. CDR3 residues: CASSIVGTEGTEAFF. CDR3 bases: TGTGCCAGTAGTATAGTTGGGACAGAGGGCACTGAAGCTTTCTTT.

The table lists this clone with a few counts. The J gene is TRBJ2-1, the V gene TRBV5-4; 7 bases align to TRBD1. Germline CDR1 is SGHNT and CDR2 is YYREEE (reference sequence). The CDR3 has 16 residues. V was clipped by 0 bases and J by 7 bases; unmatched bases: 10. The CDR3 DNA reads TGTGCCAGCAGCTTGGGAAGGACAGGAATTGGGAATGAGCAGTTCTTC. Protein sequence: CASSLGRTGIGNEQFF.

DNA of the CDR3: TGTGCCAGCAGCCCGGGACAGGGGGTTTCCCAAGAGACCCAGTACTTC. Amino acid sequence: CASSPGQGVSQETQYF. The chain couples TRBV11-3 to TRBJ2-5; 11 nucleotides match TRBD1. The CDR3 spans 16 residues. With V trimmed by 5 bases and J by 1 base, 6 bases remained unmatched. Germline V gives CDR1 SGHNT, CDR2 YENEEA. The full variable domain, in which reference TRBV11-3 and TRBJ2-5 provide the parts outside the CDR3, is EAGVVQSPRYKIIEKKQPVAFWCNPISGHNTLYWYLQNLGQGPELLIRYENEEAVDDSQLPKDRFSAERLKGVDSTLKIQPAELGDSAVYLCASSPGQGVSQETQYFGPGTRLLVL.

The chain recombines TRBV12-3 or TRBV12-4 with TRBJ1-6, with a weak D call TRBD1 (6 bases). The length of the CDR3 is 13 residues. Trimming took off 4 bases at V and 10 bases at J, with 11 bases between the two ends. CDR3 in DNA: TGTGCCAGCAGTTGGGGGGGGCTCTCACCCCTCCACTTT. Its translation: CASSWGGLSPLHF.

This rearrangement joins TRBV7-2 to TRBJ2-3; 16 nucleotides line up with TRBD2. This CDR3 spans 16 amino acids. Germline V CDR1 and CDR2: SGHTA, FQGNSA. The V gene end was trimmed by 5 bases and the J gene end by 6 bases; junction bases not matched to a gene: 5. Written as DNA, the CDR3 is TGTGCCAGCAGCCTGGGACTAGCGGGGGGGCTGGATACGCAGTATTTT. Amino acids: CASSLGLAGGLDTQYF.

The chain recombines TRBV5-6 with TRBJ1-2, with 8 positions matching TRBD1. The ends lost 4 bases at V and 8 bases at J; junction bases unmatched: 4. From germline, CDR1 is SGHDT and CDR2 YYEEEE. CDR3 size: 12 residues. CDR3 protein: CASSRTGRGYTF. For the CDR3, the DNA is TGTGCCAGCAGCCGGACAGGGAGGGGCTACACCTTC.

The CDR3, as DNA: TGTGCCAGCAGTGATGGGACAGCCGGGTTTGAAAAACTGTTTTTT. It specifies CASSDGTAGFEKLFF. The chain recombines TRBV6-1 with TRBJ1-4; 7 bases are shared with TRBD1. V gave up 3 bases and J gave up 7 bases; unmatched junction bases: 8. Germline loops: CDR1 MNHNS, CDR2 SASEGT. This CDR3 is built from 15 residues.

CDR3 sequence: CASSIVRGPQETQYF. The CDR3 bases are TGTGCCAGTAGTATTGTCAGGGGCCCCCAAGAGACCCAGTACTTC. The rearrangement links TRBV19 to TRBJ2-5; a weak D match, TRBD1 (6 bases). The germline V gene encodes CDR1 LNHDA and CDR2 SQIVND (reference sequence). Trimming pared 3 bases from V and 1 base from J, leaving 12 bases between. This CDR3 comprises 15 residues.

This chain uses TRBV19 with TRBJ1-1; D remains unclear. The CDR3 covers 14 residues. V was cut by 3 bases and J by 5 bases, with 13 bases left in between. Germline V gene data show CDR1 as LNHDA and CDR2 as SQIVND (reference sequence). CDR3: CASSIRGGGTEAFF. The CDR3 DNA sequence: TGTGCCAGTAGTATCCGGGGAGGCGGTACTGAAGCTTTCTTT.

The chain recombines TRBV2 with TRBJ1-2; D may be TRBD1 (5 bases). Trimming removed 6 bases at V and 8 bases at J, with 16 bases between. CDR1 is SNHLY and CDR2 is FYNNEI in the germline V gene. This CDR3 comprises 13 residues. CDR3: CASSAGWGEGYTF. The CDR3 nucleotides are TGTGCCAGCAGCGCAGGGTGGGGGGAAGGCTACACCTTC.